This T cell receptor beta chain was documented in a study of T cell responses to AZD1222 COVID-19 vaccine. Across the study: Whether given at about 4 or about 12 weeks, second doses were pooled.

Study-wide results and limits: Seropositive at baseline were only a handful of AZD1222 recipients. A rise in Spike-specific TCR breadth and depth followed two AZD1222 doses. Possibly, clonal diversity was underestimated; donors were largely white British and included more females.

In germline, CDR1 is SGDLS, CDR2 YYNGEE. Trimming took off 0 bases at V and 7 bases at J, with 12 bases between the two ends. The CDR3 is 14 residues long. Clones were read by immunoSEQ multiplex PCR, and TCRdb kept only the in-frame ones, dropping some. In the table there are 75,000 to 100,000 clones, around nine tenths of which are singletons. With regard to this clone: Its antigen is currently unknown.

The TCR comes from an adult in good health. The sample consisted of peripheral blood, taken on day 0 of AZD1222 vaccination. The J gene is TRBJ2-3, the V gene TRBV9; D gene ambiguous. CDR3 amino acids: CASSVGPDGYTQYF. CDR3 nucleotides: TGTGCCAGCAGCGTAGGTCCCGACGGGTATACGCAGTATTTT. Full variable domain (rest looked up from reference TRBV9 and TRBJ2-3): DSGVTQTPKHLITATGQRVTLRCSPRSGDLSVYWYQQSLDQGLQFLIQYYNGEERAKGNILERFSAQQFPDLHSELNLSSLELGDSALYFCASSVGPDGYTQYFGPGTRLTVL.